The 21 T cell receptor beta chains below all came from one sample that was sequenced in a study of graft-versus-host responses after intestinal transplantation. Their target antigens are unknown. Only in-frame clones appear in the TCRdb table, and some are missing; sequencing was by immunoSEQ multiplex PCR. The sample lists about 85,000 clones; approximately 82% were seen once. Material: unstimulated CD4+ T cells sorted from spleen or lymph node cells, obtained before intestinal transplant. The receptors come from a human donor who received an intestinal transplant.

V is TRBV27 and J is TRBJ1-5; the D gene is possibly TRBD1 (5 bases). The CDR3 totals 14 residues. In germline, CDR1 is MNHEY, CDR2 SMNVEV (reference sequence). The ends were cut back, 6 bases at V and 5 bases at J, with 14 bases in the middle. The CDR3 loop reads CASSPRGSYQPQHF. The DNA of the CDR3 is TGTGCCAGCAGCCCTCGGGGGAGCTATCAGCCCCAGCATTTT.

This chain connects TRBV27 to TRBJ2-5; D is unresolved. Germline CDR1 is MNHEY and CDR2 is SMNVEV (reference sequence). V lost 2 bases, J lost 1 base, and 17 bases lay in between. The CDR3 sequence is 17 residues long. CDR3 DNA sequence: TGTGCCAGCAGTTTACGGGTTCGTGGATTCTTCCAAGAGACCCAGTACTTC. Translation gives CASSLRVRGFFQETQYF.

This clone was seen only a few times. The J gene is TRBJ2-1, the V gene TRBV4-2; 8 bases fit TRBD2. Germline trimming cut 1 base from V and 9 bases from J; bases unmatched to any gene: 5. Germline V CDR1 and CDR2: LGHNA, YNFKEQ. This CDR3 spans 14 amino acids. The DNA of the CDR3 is TGTGCCAGCAGCCAAGGGGGTAGCGGGATTGAGCAGTTCTTC. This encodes CASSQGGSGIEQFF.

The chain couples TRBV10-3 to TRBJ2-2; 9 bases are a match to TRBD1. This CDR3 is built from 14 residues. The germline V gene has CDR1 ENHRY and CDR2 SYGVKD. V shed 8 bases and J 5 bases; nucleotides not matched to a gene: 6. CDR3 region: CAIETGTGTGELFF. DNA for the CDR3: TGTGCCATCGAAACCGGGACAGGGACCGGGGAGCTGTTTTTT.

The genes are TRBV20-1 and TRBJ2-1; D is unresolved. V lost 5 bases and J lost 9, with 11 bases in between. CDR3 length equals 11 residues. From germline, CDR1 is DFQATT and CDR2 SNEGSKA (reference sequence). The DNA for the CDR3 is TGCAGTGCTGAACTTCGTGGTGAGCAGTTCTTC. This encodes CSAELRGEQFF.

As DNA, the CDR3 is TGTGCCAGCACTTACTGGCAGGGGGCCAATGAGCAGTTCTTC. This encodes CASTYWQGANEQFF. The chain couples TRBV7-6 to TRBJ2-1; TRBD1 aligns across 8 bases. V was pared by 7 bases and J by 6 bases, with 8 bases of the junction left unmatched. CDR1 is SGHVS and CDR2 is FNYEAQ in the germline V gene. The CDR3 is made up of 14 amino acids.

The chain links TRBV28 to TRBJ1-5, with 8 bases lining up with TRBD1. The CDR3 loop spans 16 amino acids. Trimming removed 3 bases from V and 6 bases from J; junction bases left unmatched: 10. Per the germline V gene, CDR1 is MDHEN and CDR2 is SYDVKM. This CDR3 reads CASSFVLQGAVQPQHF. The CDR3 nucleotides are TGTGCCAGCAGTTTTGTGCTGCAGGGGGCTGTTCAGCCCCAGCATTTT.

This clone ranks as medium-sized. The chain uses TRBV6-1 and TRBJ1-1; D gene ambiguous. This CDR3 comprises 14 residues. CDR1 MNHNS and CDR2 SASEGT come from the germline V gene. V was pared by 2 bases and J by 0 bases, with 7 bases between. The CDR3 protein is CASSEQRLNTEAFF. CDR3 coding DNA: TGTGCCAGCAGTGAACAGCGATTGAACACTGAAGCTTTCTTT.

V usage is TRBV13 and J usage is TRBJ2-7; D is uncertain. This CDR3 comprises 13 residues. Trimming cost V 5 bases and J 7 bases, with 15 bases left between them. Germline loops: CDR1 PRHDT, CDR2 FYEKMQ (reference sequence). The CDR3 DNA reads TGTGCCAGCAGCCGAGACCCAACCGGGGAGCAGTACTTC. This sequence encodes CASSRDPTGEQYF.

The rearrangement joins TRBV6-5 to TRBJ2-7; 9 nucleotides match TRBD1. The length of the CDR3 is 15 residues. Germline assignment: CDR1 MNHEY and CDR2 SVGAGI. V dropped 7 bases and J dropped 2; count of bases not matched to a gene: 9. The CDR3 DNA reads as TGTGCCAGCACCCCGAGCCGGACAGGGGCCTACGAGCAGTACTTC. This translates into CASTPSRTGAYEQYF.

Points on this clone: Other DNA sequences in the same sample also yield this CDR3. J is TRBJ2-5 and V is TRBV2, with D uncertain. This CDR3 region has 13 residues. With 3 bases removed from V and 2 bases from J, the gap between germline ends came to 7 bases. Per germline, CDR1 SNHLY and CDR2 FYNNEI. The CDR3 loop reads CASSESVQETQYF. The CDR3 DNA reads TGTGCCAGCAGTGAGTCGGTTCAAGAGACCCAGTACTTC.

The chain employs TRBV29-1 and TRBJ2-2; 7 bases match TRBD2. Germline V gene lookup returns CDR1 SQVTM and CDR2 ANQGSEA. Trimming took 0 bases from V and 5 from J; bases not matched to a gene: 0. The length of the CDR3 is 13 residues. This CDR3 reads CSVEEGGTGELFF. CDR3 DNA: TGCAGCGTTGAAGAGGGAGGGACCGGGGAGCTGTTTTTT.

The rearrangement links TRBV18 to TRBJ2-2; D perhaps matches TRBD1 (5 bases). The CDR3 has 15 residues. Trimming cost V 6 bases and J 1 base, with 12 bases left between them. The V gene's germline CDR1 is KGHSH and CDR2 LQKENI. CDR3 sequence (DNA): TGTGCCAGCTCGCCGGGTACAGGGAACACCGGGGAGCTGTTTTTT. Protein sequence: CASSPGTGNTGELFF.

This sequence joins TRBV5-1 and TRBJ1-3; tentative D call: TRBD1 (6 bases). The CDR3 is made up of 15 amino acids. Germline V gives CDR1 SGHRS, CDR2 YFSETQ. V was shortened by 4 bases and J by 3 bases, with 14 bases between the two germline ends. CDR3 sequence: CASSPSTGIGNTIYF. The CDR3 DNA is TGCGCCAGCAGCCCGAGCACAGGGATTGGAAACACCATATATTTT.

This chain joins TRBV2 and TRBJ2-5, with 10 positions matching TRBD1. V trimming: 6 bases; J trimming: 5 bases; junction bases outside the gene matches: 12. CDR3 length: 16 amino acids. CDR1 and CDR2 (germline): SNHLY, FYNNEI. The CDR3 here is CASSATGTGVRETQYF. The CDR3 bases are TGTGCCAGCAGCGCCACCGGGACAGGGGTGCGGGAGACCCAGTACTTC.

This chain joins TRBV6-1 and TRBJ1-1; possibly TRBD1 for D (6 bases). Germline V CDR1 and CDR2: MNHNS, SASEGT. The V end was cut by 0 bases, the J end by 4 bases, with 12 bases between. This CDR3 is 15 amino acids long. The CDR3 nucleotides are TGTGCCAGCAGTGAAGCGGGGGCGGCCGGCACTGAAGCTTTCTTT. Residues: CASSEAGAAGTEAFF.

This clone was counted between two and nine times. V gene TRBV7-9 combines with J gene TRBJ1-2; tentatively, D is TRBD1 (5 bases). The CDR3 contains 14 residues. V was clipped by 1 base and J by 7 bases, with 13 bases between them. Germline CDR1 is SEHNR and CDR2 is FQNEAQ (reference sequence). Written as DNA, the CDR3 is TGTGCCAGCAGCTTAGAAGCAGGGAACGCTGGCTACACCTTC. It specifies CASSLEAGNAGYTF.

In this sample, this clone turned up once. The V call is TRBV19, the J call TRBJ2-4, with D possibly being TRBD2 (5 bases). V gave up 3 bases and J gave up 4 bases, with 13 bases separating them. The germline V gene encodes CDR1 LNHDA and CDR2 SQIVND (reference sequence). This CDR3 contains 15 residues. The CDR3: CASSIEEVGKNIQYF. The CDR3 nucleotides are TGTGCCAGTAGTATCGAGGAGGTTGGAAAAAACATTCAGTACTTC. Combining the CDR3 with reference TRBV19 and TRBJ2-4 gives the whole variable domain DGGITQSPKYLFRKEGQNVTLSCEQNLNHDAMYWYRQDPGQGLRLIYYSQIVNDFQKGDIAEGYSVSREKKESFPLTVTSAQKNPTAFYLCASSIEEVGKNIQYFGAGTRLSVL.

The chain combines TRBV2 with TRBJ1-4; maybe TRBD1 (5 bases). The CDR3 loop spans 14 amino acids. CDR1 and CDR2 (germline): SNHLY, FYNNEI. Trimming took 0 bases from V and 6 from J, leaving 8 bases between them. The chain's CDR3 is CASSEARGDEKLFF. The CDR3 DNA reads TGTGCCAGCAGTGAAGCGCGGGGGGATGAAAAACTGTTTTTT. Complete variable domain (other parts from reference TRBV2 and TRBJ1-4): EPEVTQTPSHQVTQMGQEVILRCVPISNHLYFYWYRQILGQKVEFLVSFYNNEISEKSEIFDDQFSVERPDGSNFTLKIRSTKLEDSAMYFCASSEARGDEKLFFGSGTQLSVL.

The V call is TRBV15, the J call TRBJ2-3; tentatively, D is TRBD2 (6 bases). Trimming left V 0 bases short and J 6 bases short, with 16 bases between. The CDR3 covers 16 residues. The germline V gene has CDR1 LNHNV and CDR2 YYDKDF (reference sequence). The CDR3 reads CATSRDYRGGADTQYF. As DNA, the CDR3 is TGTGCCACCAGCAGAGATTATCGTGGCGGGGCGGATACGCAGTATTTT.

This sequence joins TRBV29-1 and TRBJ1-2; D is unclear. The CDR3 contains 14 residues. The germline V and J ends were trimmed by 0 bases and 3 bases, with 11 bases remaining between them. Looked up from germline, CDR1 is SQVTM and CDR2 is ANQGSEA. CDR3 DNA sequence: TGCAGCGTTGAAGATCTATCAAGTGACTATGGCTACACCTTC. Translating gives CSVEDLSSDYGYTF.